Listed below are T cell receptor beta chains from one sample, sequenced in a study of early T cells in non-severe SARS-CoV-2 infection. MiXCR, run by TCRdb on the 5' RACE reads, gives a single entry per CDR3 protein. The data hold around 30,000 distinct CDR3 sequences, with roughly 6% observed a single time. Sequenced: whole blood. The source is an adult who was a healthcare worker with PCR-confirmed SARS-CoV-2 infection or an uninfected control (not recorded which). CDR3s include the opening cysteine and the closing phenylalanine or tryptophan. The D gene is left open where the match is weak. A clone size is listed for some rows: how often the clone was seen (once, few, many), or a class if it is expanded.

TGTGCCAGCTCTGTTGGGGAACGGACTGAAGCTTTCTTT CASSVGERTEAFF TRBJ1-1 NA TRBV11-2 many
TGTGCCACCAGTGATCTCGGGACTAGCGGGTACAGCTCCTACAATGAGCAGTTCTTC CATSDLGTSGYSSYNEQFF TRBJ2-1 TRBD2 TRBV24-1 many
TGCGCCAGCAGCTTGGAGTCGGCAGGCACGAACACTGAAGCTTTCTTT CASSLESAGTNTEAFF TRBJ1-1 NA TRBV5-1 few
TGCGCCAGCAGCCCCCAAGGCGCAGGGGGTATCCCAGATACGCAGTATTTT CASSPQGAGGIPDTQYF TRBJ2-3 TRBD1 TRBV5-1 many
TGTGCCAGCAGTTCACCCACGACTAGCGGGGGTTCCTACGAGCAGTACTTC CASSSPTTSGGSYEQYF TRBJ2-7 TRBD2 TRBV28 many
TGCAGTGCTCCCCCGGCGGGACAGGGATTTTATGGCTACACCTTC CSAPPAGQGFYGYTF TRBJ1-2 TRBD1 TRBV20-1 many
TGTGCCTGGAGTTGGGCTAGCACAGATACGCAGTATTTT CAWSWASTDTQYF TRBJ2-3 NA TRBV30 many
TGCGCCAGCAGCTCGGGACAGAAACAAGAGACCCAGTACTTC CASSSGQKQETQYF TRBJ2-5 TRBD1 TRBV5-1 many
TGTGCCAGCAGCCTAGAGGCTAGCGGACTATACGAGCAGTACTTC CASSLEASGLYEQYF TRBJ2-7 TRBD2 TRBV28 few
TGCAGTGCTAGAGATCACGGGACAGCGAACACTGAAGCTTTCTTT CSARDHGTANTEAFF TRBJ1-1 TRBD1 TRBV20-1 many
TGCGCCAGCAGCTTGGATCTAAACGAGCAGTACTTC CASSLDLNEQYF TRBJ2-7 NA TRBV5-1 many
TGTGCCAGCGGGGATTATGGCTACACCTTC CASGDYGYTF TRBJ1-2 NA TRBV3-1 NA
TGTGCCAGCAGCCAGCCCGGGACAGGGCGGCAGCCCCAGCATTTT CASSQPGTGRQPQHF TRBJ1-5 TRBD1 TRBV7-9 few
TGCAGCGTCGAGGCTACAGGTCCCGAGCAGTACTTC CSVEATGPEQYF TRBJ2-7 NA TRBV29-1 few